Below, one TCR beta chain is given with its context. This specimen comes from a study of blood T cell repertoires in COVID-19. On the study more broadly: Whether acute or convalescent, the COVID-19 samples came from the United States, Italy and Spain.

Seattle's cohort entered during active infection and was followed longitudinally. In the source study's methods: Amplification from reference gene primers served as the basis for estimated nucleated cell counts. The repertoire was sequenced with immunoSEQ multiplex PCR; TCRdb's copy has only in-frame clones and lacks some. D and trimming were read from the DNA, whereas the V and J calls and clone size are those reported in that table. This repertoire shows 200,000 to 250,000 clones, approximately 78% found once; its top ten account for 7.5% to 9.5%. V dropped 0 bases and J dropped 10; count of bases not matched to a gene: 9. Germline values: CDR1 MGHRA, CDR2 YSYEKL. The CDR3 loop spans 16 amino acids.

The chain employs TRBV4-1 and TRBJ2-1, with 10 nucleotides matching TRBD2. The sample comprised peripheral blood. The origin of this receptor is a woman of 80 years or more with COVID-19, enrolled during active disease. CDR3 DNA: TGCGCCAGCAGCCAAGATTCCAGCGGGGGGGCTAGAGAGCAGTTCTTC. Translated, it gives CASSQDSSGGAREQFF.